This T cell receptor beta chain was recovered during a study of lymphopenia after photon versus proton radiotherapy. The CDR3 is 13 residues long. V was cut by 5 bases and J by 3 bases, with 8 bases left in between. CDR1 SNHLY and CDR2 FYNNEI come from the germline V gene. TCRdb's copy holds only in-frame clones and misses some; the assay was immunoSEQ multiplex PCR. The sample has 20,000 to 25,000 clones; 75% to 90% are singletons. In this sample, this clone turned up a few times. The antigen is not known. General study results and limits: A bigger post-nadir fall in TCR diversity correlated inversely with survival time in deceased patients. After lymphocyte nadir, photon-treated repertoires showed oligoclonal expansion, especially CD8+ Temra.

The receptor comes from a man in his sixties with pancreatic cancer. The J gene is TRBJ2-1, the V gene TRBV2; D may be TRBD2 (6 bases). The sequencing here drew on peripheral blood, taken from a patient treated with photon-based radiotherapy. The CDR3 DNA reads as TGTGCCAGCAGTCGGGGGTTCTACAATGAGCAGTTCTTC. Translated: CASSRGFYNEQFF. The variable domain in full, with the rest retrieved from reference TRBV2 and TRBJ2-1, is EPEVTQTPSHQVTQMGQEVILRCVPISNHLYFYWYRQILGQKVEFLVSFYNNEISEKSEIFDDQFSVERPDGSNFTLKIRSTKLEDSAMYFCASSRGFYNEQFFGPGTRLTVL.